These 10 T cell receptor beta chains were all obtained from the same sample, sequenced in a study of PD-1 blockade in classical Hodgkin lymphoma. Time point indicated: newly diagnosed, previously untreated cHL patient sample. Profiling relied on immunoSEQ multiplex PCR, and the TCRdb table lists in-frame clones only, not all of them. The profile shows around 30,000 clones, more than 85% of them singletons. Sequences were obtained from peripheral blood mononuclear cells (PBMCs). The receptors were sampled from a human donor with classical Hodgkin lymphoma.

The chain carries TRBV7-2 and TRBJ1-1; the D gene is possibly TRBD1 (5 bases). The CDR3 loop spans 16 amino acids. The germline gives CDR1 SGHTA, CDR2 FQGNSA. Trimming removed 5 bases from V and 0 bases from J, with 16 bases in between. CDR3 region: CASSPRGGRVNTEAFF. The CDR3 DNA is TGTGCCAGCAGCCCTAGGGGAGGCAGGGTGAACACTGAAGCTTTCTTT.

V and J are TRBV10-3 and TRBJ2-5; 7 positions agree with TRBD1. The length of the CDR3 is 14 residues. Germline trimming cut 6 bases from V and 4 bases from J; bases unmatched to any gene: 8. Germline CDR1 and CDR2: ENHRY and SYGVKD. DNA for the CDR3: TGTGCCATCAGCCGGACAGGAGGACGAGAGACCCAGTACTTC. Residues: CAISRTGGRETQYF.

This chain uses TRBV5-1 with TRBJ2-2; 10 bases map to TRBD1. The CDR3 is made up of 15 amino acids. Germline lookup yields CDR1 SGHRS and CDR2 YFSETQ. Trimming removed 2 bases from V and 6 bases from J; junction bases left unmatched: 4. CDR3 sequence: CASSFRQGASGELFF. CDR3 bases: TGCGCCAGCAGCTTCCGACAGGGGGCTTCCGGGGAGCTGTTTTTT.

This sequence joins TRBV28 and TRBJ2-7; unclear D gene. V gave up 8 bases and J gave up 0 bases, with 8 bases separating them. Germline assignment: CDR1 MDHEN and CDR2 SYDVKM. This CDR3 spans 12 amino acids. CDR3 sequence: CASEGVSYEQYF. Written as DNA, the CDR3 is TGTGCCAGCGAAGGAGTCTCCTACGAGCAGTACTTC.

This clone was observed once. V gene TRBV28 combines with J gene TRBJ1-2, with unresolved D. The germline V and J ends were trimmed by 0 bases and 8 bases, with 10 bases remaining between them. Germline CDR1 is MDHEN and CDR2 is SYDVKM. The CDR3 has 13 residues. CDR3 DNA: TGTGCCAGCAGTTTATGGCAGCGCGAGGGCTACACCTTC. Its protein is CASSLWQREGYTF.

The V call is TRBV5-1, the J call TRBJ2-7, with TRBD1 matching 9 bases. The germline gives CDR1 SGHRS, CDR2 YFSETQ. CDR3 size: 17 residues. V gave up 3 bases and J gave up 0 bases; unmatched junction bases: 10. The CDR3 protein is CASSSYTGGPTSYEQYF. For the CDR3, the DNA is TGCGCCAGCAGCTCCTACACAGGGGGCCCCACCTCCTACGAGCAGTACTTC.

The chain has TRBV29-1 and TRBJ2-1, with TRBD2 matching 12 bases. Germline CDR1 is SQVTM and CDR2 is ANQGSEA. CDR3 length: 16 residues. The V gene end was trimmed by 6 bases and the J gene end by 0 bases; junction bases not matched to a gene: 6. In DNA, the CDR3 is TGCAGCGTCAAGACTAGCGGGAGTCCCTCCTACAATGAGCAGTTCTTC. Its protein product is CSVKTSGSPSYNEQFF.

The rearrangement links TRBV18 to TRBJ2-7, with TRBD2 as a possible D gene (5 bases). V dropped 0 bases and J dropped 2 bases, with 11 bases sitting between them. This CDR3 contains 15 residues. The germline gives CDR1 KGHSH, CDR2 LQKENI. The CDR3 sequence is CASSPPSRGTYEQYF. The CDR3, as DNA: TGTGCCAGCTCACCACCCTCTCGGGGAACCTACGAGCAGTACTTC.

The rearrangement joins TRBV6-5 to TRBJ2-3; 9 bases match TRBD2. The V gene's germline CDR1 is MNHEY and CDR2 SVGAGI. V lost 11 bases and J lost 2; bases outside the gene matches: 11. This CDR3 region has 15 residues. The CDR3 nucleotides read TGTGCCTCCAACAGGGTAGCGGGGGTCACAGATACGCAGTATTTT. Residues: CASNRVAGVTDTQYF.

The chain has TRBV5-4 and TRBJ1-4; possibly TRBD1 for D (5 bases). This CDR3 comprises 15 residues. The ends were cut back, 0 bases at V and 3 bases at J, with 9 bases in the middle. The germline gives CDR1 SGHNT, CDR2 YYREEE (reference sequence). CDR3 sequence (DNA): TGTGCCAGCAGCTTGGGACAGTCCTCTAATGAAAAACTGTTTTTT. Amino acid sequence: CASSLGQSSNEKLFF.